The rows below give T cell receptor beta chains drawn from one sample of a study of blood T cell repertoires in COVID-19. Here immunoSEQ multiplex PCR was the method, and the copy in TCRdb shows in-frame clones only, minus some. The data show approximately 67,000 clones, roughly 82% seen once. Sequencing was carried out using peripheral blood. These receptors were collected from a man between 60 and 75 years old with acute or convalescent COVID-19. Both conserved end residues are part of each CDR3.

v_gene: TRBV2; j_gene: TRBJ1-6; CDR3aa: CASRMTENSPLHF
v_gene: TRBV6-5; j_gene: TRBJ1-4; CDR3aa: CASSYSGGGKLFF
v_gene: TRBV4-1; j_gene: TRBJ2-1; CDR3aa: CASSRGHSSYNEQFF
v_gene: TRBV15; j_gene: TRBJ1-5; CDR3aa: CATSGTGSRQPQHF
v_gene: TRBV11-2; j_gene: TRBJ1-2; CDR3aa: CASSFGQGGYGYTF
v_gene: TRBV7-9; j_gene: TRBJ2-1; CDR3aa: CASSPGQGVGNEQFF
v_gene: TRBV11-3; j_gene: TRBJ1-6; CDR3aa: CASSPIGGPDSPLHF
v_gene: TRBV4-3; j_gene: TRBJ1-2; CDR3aa: CASSQERGSVYGYTF
v_gene: TRBV29-1; j_gene: TRBJ2-7; CDR3aa: CSVAQTGGGEQYF
v_gene: TRBV7-2; j_gene: TRBJ2-1; CDR3aa: CASNIGTGLYNEQFF
v_gene: TRBV6-6; j_gene: TRBJ1-6; CDR3aa: CASSYELYDSPLHF
v_gene: TRBV10-3; j_gene: TRBJ1-6; CDR3aa: CAIKADNSPLHF
v_gene: TRBV7-2; j_gene: TRBJ2-1; CDR3aa: CASSLGVVQGRNEQFF
v_gene: TRBV6-5; j_gene: TRBJ2-7; CDR3aa: CASSYLPLRDREYF
v_gene: TRBV5-1; j_gene: TRBJ2-1; CDR3aa: CASGRDSPYNEQFF
v_gene: TRBV10-3; j_gene: TRBJ1-6; CDR3aa: CAISVPGQGNSPLHF
v_gene: TRBV30; j_gene: TRBJ1-1; CDR3aa: CAWSWDSLMGTEAFF
v_gene: TRBV4-1; j_gene: TRBJ1-2; CDR3aa: CASSQDRGGFNYGYTF
v_gene: TRBV5-1; j_gene: TRBJ2-5; CDR3aa: CASSTSLQETQYF
v_gene: TRBV2; j_gene: TRBJ1-4; CDR3aa: CASRQGSATNEKLFF
v_gene: TRBV4-2; j_gene: TRBJ1-2; CDR3aa: CASSHVRNGYTF
v_gene: TRBV5-1; j_gene: TRBJ2-3; CDR3aa: CASSSGSGGAADTQYF
v_gene: TRBV4-1; j_gene: TRBJ2-3; CDR3aa: CASSLRTGAGSSTDTQYF
v_gene: TRBV4-1; j_gene: TRBJ1-2; CDR3aa: CASSQDDREFGYTF
v_gene: TRBV7-2; j_gene: TRBJ1-5; CDR3aa: CASSYDRGRGQPQHF
v_gene: TRBV4-3; j_gene: TRBJ1-2; CDR3aa: CASSPSRQGGYTF
v_gene: TRBV30; j_gene: TRBJ1-4; CDR3aa: CAWSVVGGLEKLFF
v_gene: TRBV4-3; j_gene: TRBJ2-2; CDR3aa: CASSPMLLAGANGAGELFF
v_gene: TRBV5-4; j_gene: TRBJ2-1; CDR3aa: CASSLGTSGRSGEQFF
v_gene: TRBV7-8; j_gene: TRBJ1-5; CDR3aa: CASSLDGTEDQPQHF